Detailed here is one TCR beta chain. Germline V gene sequence: CDR1 SGDLS, CDR2 YYNGEE. V shed 0 bases and J shed 7 bases, with 14 bases lying between them. The CDR3 contains 14 residues. Time point in this sample: after dendritic cell vaccination, including at tumor progression/relapse. Only patients with spare fresh-frozen tumor and over two years of follow-up were included. These data belong to a study of glioma-infiltrating T cells after dendritic cell vaccination. Study information: At biweekly intervals, patients got three intradermal dendritic cell vaccine injections.

Amplification used 60 V beta primers and 13 J beta primers. The assay was immunoSEQ multiplex PCR, and TCRdb's table has in-frame clones only and misses some. The profile covers 50,000 to 75,000 clones, with about 85% appearing a single time and about 8.1% taken by the ten largest. The clonotype was recovered from a human donor with glioblastoma. This specimen consisted of blood, obtained after dendritic cell vaccination. The genes are TRBV9 and TRBJ2-7, with unresolved D. The CDR3 here is CASSVEPIAGEQYF. CDR3 coding DNA: TGTGCCAGCAGCGTAGAGCCCATAGCTGGTGAGCAGTACTTC.